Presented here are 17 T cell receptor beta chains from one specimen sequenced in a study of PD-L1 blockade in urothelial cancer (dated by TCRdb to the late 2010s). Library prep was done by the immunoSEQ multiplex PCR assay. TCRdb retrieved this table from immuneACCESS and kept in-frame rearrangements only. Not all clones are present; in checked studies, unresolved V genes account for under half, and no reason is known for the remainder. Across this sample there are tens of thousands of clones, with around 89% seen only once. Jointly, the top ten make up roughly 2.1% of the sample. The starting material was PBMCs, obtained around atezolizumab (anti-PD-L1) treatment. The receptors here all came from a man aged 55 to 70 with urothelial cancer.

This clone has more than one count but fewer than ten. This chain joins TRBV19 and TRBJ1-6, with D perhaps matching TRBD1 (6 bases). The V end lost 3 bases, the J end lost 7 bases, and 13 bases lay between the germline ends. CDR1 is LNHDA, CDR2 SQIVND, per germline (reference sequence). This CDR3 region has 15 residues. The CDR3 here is CASSIDWTENSPLHF. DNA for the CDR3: TGTGCCAGTAGTATTGATTGGACAGAAAATTCACCCCTCCACTTT.

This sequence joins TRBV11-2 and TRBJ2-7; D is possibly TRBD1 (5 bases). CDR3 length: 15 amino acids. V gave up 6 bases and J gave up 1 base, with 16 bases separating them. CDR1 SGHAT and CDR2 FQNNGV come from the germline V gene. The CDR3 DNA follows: TGTGCCAGCAGAATTCCAGGGCGTAGGTCCTACGAGCAGTACTTC. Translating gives CASRIPGRRSYEQYF.

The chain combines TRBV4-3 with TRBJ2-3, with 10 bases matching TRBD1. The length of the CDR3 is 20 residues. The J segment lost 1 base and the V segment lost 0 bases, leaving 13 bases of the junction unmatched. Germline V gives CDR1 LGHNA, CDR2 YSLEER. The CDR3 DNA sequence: TGCGCCAGCAGCCAAGATTTAGCGAGGGGACAGGGGTGGGGCACAGATACGCAGTATTTT. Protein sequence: CASSQDLARGQGWGTDTQYF.

The CDR3 is CATSGGRQGRLAGELFF. CDR3 nucleotide sequence: TGTGCCACCAGTGGGGGCAGGCAGGGGAGATTGGCCGGGGAGCTGTTTTTT. The V gene is TRBV15, the J gene TRBJ2-2, with D perhaps matching TRBD1 (6 bases). The CDR3 extends over 17 amino acids. Germline V gene data show CDR1 as LNHNV and CDR2 as YYDKDF (reference sequence). V lost 6 bases and J 6 bases, leaving 23 bases between the germline ends.

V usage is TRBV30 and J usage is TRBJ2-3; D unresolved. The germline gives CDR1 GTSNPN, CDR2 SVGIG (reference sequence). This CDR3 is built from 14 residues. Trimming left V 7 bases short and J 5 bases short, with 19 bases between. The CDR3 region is CASSTQRDKDTQYF. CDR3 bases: TGTGCCTCCTCGACTCAACGAGATAAAGATACGCAGTATTTT. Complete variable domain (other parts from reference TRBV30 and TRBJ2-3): SQTIHQWPATLVQPVGSPLSLECTVEGTSNPNLYWYRQAAGRGLQLLFYSVGIGQISSEVPQNLSASRPQDRQFILSSKKLLLSDSGFYLCASSTQRDKDTQYFGPGTRLTVL.

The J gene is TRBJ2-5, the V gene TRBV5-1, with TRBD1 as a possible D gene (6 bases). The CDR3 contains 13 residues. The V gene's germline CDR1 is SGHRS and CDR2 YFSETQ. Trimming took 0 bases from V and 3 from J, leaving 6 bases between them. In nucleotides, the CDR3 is TGCGCCAGCAGCTTGGACAGGGAAGAGACCCAGTACTTC. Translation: CASSLDREETQYF.

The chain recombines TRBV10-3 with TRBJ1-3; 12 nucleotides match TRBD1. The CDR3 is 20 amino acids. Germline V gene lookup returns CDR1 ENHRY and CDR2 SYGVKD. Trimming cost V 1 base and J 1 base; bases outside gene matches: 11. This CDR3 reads CAISEFMGQGAPRSGNTIYF. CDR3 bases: TGTGCCATCAGTGAGTTCATGGGACAGGGGGCTCCTCGTTCTGGAAACACCATATATTTT.

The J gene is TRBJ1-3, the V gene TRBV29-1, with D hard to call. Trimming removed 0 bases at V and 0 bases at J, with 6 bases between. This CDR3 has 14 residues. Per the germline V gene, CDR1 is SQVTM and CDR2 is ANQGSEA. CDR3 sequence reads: CSVEDPLSGNTIYF. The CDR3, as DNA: TGCAGCGTTGAAGATCCCCTCTCTGGAAACACCATATATTTT.

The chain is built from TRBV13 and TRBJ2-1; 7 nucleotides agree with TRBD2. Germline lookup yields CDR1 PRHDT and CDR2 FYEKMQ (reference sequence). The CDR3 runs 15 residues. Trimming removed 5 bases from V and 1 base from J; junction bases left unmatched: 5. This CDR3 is CASSPREVSYNEQFF. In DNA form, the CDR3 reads TGTGCCAGCAGCCCCCGGGAGGTTTCCTACAATGAGCAGTTCTTC.

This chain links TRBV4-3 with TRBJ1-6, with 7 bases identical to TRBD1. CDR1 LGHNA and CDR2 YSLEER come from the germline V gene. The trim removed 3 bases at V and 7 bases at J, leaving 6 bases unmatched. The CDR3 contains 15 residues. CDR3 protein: CASSQNRGGNSPLHF. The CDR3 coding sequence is TGCGCCAGCAGCCAGAACAGGGGAGGCAATTCACCCCTCCACTTT.

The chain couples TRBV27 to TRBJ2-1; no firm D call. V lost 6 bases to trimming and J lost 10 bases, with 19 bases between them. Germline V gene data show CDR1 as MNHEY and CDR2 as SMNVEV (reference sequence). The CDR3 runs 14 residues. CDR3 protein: CASSRPKTLREQFF. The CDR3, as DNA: TGTGCCAGCAGCCGCCCTAAGACACTGCGAGAGCAGTTCTTC.

CDR3 loop: CASSYLQGMNTEAFF. DNA of the CDR3: TGTGCCAGCAGTTACTTACAGGGGATGAACACTGAAGCTTTCTTT. J is TRBJ1-1 and V is TRBV6-6, with TRBD1 matching over 7 bases. Germline loops: CDR1 MNHNY, CDR2 SVGAGI (reference sequence). The CDR3 spans 15 residues. The trim removed 1 base at V and 0 bases at J, leaving 2 bases unmatched.

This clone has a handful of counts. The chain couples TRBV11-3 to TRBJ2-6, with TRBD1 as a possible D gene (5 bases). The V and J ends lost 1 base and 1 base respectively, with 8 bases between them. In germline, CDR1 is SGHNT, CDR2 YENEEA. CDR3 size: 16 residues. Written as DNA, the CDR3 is TGTGCCAGCAGCTTAGGAGCAGGGTCTGGGGCCAACGTCCTGACTTTC. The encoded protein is CASSLGAGSGANVLTF.

The CDR3 spells CASSSQGDTEAFF. The CDR3 DNA reads as TGTGCCAGCAGCTCGCAGGGGGACACTGAAGCTTTCTTT. The chain has TRBV7-6 and TRBJ1-1, with TRBD1 matching over 7 bases. CDR3 length: 13 residues. Germline lookup yields CDR1 SGHVS and CDR2 FNYEAQ. The J segment lost 3 bases and the V segment lost 4 bases, leaving 2 bases of the junction unmatched.

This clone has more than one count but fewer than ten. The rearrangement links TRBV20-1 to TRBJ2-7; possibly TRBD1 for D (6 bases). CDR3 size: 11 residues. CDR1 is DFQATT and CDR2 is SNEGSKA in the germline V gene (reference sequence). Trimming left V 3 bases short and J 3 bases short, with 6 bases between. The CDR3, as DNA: TGCAGTGCTAGGGACAGCTACGAGCAGTACTTC. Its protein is CSARDSYEQYF.

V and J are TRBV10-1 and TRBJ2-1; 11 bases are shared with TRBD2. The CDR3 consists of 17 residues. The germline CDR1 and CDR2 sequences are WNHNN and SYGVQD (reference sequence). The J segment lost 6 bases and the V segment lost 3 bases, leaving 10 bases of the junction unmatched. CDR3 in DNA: TGCGCCAGCAGTGAAGGTAGCGGGGGGGCAGGGGCCAATGAGCAGTTCTTC. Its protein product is CASSEGSGGAGANEQFF.

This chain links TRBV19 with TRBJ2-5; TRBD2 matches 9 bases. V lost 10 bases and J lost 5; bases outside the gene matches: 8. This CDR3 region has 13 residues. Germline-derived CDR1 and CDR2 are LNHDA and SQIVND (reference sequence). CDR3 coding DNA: TGTGCCACTCGACTAGCGGCACGCGAGACCCAGTACTTC. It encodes CATRLAARETQYF.